This T cell receptor beta chain was identified during a study of shared clonotypes between healthy human individuals. General study results and limits: Richness estimates generally favored naive over memory subsets. A limitation of the genetic and exposure-history diversity represented arose from few donors.

The run depth of the assay was deep. Measured with immunoSEQ multiplex PCR; TCRdb has only the in-frame clones, and not every one. Among roughly 570,000 clones listed, nearly 98% were seen once. Turning to this clone: Its antigen is unidentified.

Between the trimmed V and J ends, which lost 6 bases and 5 bases, there was a span of 20 bases. Germline-derived CDR1 and CDR2 are MNHNY and SVGAGI (reference sequence). The CDR3 covers 15 residues. Positive CCR7 selection of CD45RO-negative cells yielded the naive CD8 cells, and terminally differentiated effector memory CD45RA+ cells were excluded. The study drew its donors from healthy HIV-negative adults without recent acute infections or vaccinations. Sequencing was done on a sample of naive CD8+ T cells sorted from blood. The rearrangement joins TRBV6-6 to TRBJ2-7; a weak D match, TRBD1 (5 bases). The origin of this receptor is a man younger than 45 in good health. Here the CDR3 reads CASSPFGQSRHEQYF. The CDR3 coding sequence is TGTGCCAGCAGCCCGTTCGGACAATCCAGACACGAGCAGTACTTC.